The T cell receptor beta chain described here comes from a study of identical twins. Points on this clonotype: Antigen unknown.

The study, taken as a whole, reports: Monozygotic twin pairs showed more out-of-frame TCR alpha sharing than models estimated. Beta out-of-frame sequences displayed a weaker excess of sharing between twins.

The CDR3 loop spans 17 amino acids. V lost 0 bases, J lost 0 bases, and 11 bases lay in between. Germline CDR1 and CDR2: MGHRA and YSYEKL. Every sampled donor was Caucasian and healthy. Template switching introduced a universal primer site, and the cDNA bore unique molecular identifiers. TCRdb passed the 5' RACE reads through MiXCR, listing each CDR3 protein once. The sample records approximately 670,000 distinct CDR3 sequences, around 6% being singletons. The sequenced sample was naive T cells sorted from blood. The clonotype was recovered from a man aged 18 to 29 in good health. The rearrangement links TRBV4-1 to TRBJ1-4; unclear D gene. CDR3 in amino acids: CASSQDRPAATNEKLFF. Here the CDR3 DNA reads TGCGCCAGCAGCCAAGATCGTCCGGCTGCAACTAATGAAAAACTGTTTTTT.